These T cell receptor beta chains were read from a single sample in a study of CD8 T cells in Susac syndrome. TCRdb fed the immunoSEQ multiplex PCR reads into MiXCR, producing one record per CDR3 protein. Among roughly 120,000 distinct CDR3 sequences listed, around 92% were seen once. Sequencing was performed on CD4+ T cells from PBMCs. The origin of the receptors is a human donor with multiple sclerosis. The CDR3 runs from the conserved cysteine through the conserved F or W. A D gene is named only where the DNA matches it firmly. The listing skips clone size in some rows; elsewhere it reads once, few, many or a size class.

DNA: TGTGCCAGCAGTTACCAGGACCCAACGGCCCTCCACTTT
CDR3: CASSYQDPTALHF
J: TRBJ1-6
D: NA
size: NA
V: TRBV6-2/TRBV6-3

DNA: TGCGCCAGCAGCCAAGATAGAAGGGAAAAACTGTTTTTT
CDR3: CASSQDRREKLFF
J: TRBJ1-4
D: NA
size: NA
V: TRBV4-1

DNA: TGCGCCAGCAGCCACATTAGCGGGGGAACCTACAATGAGCAGTTCTTC
CDR3: CASSHISGGTYNEQFF
J: TRBJ2-1
D: TRBD2
size: NA
V: TRBV4-1

DNA: TGCAGTGCGCCTACCGGGACATCTACCTACGAGCAGTACTTC
CDR3: CSAPTGTSTYEQYF
J: TRBJ2-7
D: NA
size: NA
V: TRBV20-1

DNA: TGTGCCAGCAGTGAAGGGGGGGGAGCAGATACGCAGTATTTT
CDR3: CASSEGGGADTQYF
J: TRBJ2-3
D: TRBD2
size: NA
V: TRBV6-1

DNA: TGTGCCAGCAGCCAAGAATCAGCTGATTCACCCCTCCACTTT
CDR3: CASSQESADSPLHF
J: TRBJ1-6
D: NA
size: NA
V: TRBV14

DNA: TGTGCCAGCAGCATAAGACAGAACACTGAAGCTTTCTTT
CDR3: CASSIRQNTEAFF
J: TRBJ1-1
D: NA
size: NA
V: TRBV7-9

DNA: TGTGCCACCAGTATGGGGGCCGGTTACAATGAGCAGTTCTTC
CDR3: CATSMGAGYNEQFF
J: TRBJ2-1
D: NA
size: once
V: TRBV24-1

DNA: TGTGCCAGCAGGACTGGGGGATCCAAAAACATTCAGTACTTC
CDR3: CASRTGGSKNIQYF
J: TRBJ2-4
D: NA
size: NA
V: TRBV6-2/TRBV6-3

DNA: TGCGCCAGCAGCCTAAGAGTTTCTCTCGAGCAGTACTTC
CDR3: CASSLRVSLEQYF
J: TRBJ2-7
D: NA
size: NA
V: TRBV4-3

DNA: TGCAGCGTTGAACTGGGTCAAGAGACCCAGTACTTC
CDR3: CSVELGQETQYF
J: TRBJ2-5
D: NA
size: NA
V: TRBV29-1

DNA: TGTGCCAGCAGCTTAGAGGCCGCCGGCACTCTCTCTGGGGCCAACGTCCTGACTTTC
CDR3: CASSLEAAGTLSGANVLTF
J: TRBJ2-6
D: NA
size: once
V: TRBV11-2

DNA: TGTGCCAGCAGGCAAAGACCGGGACTAGCGGAATACGAGCAGTACTTC
CDR3: CASRQRPGLAEYEQYF
J: TRBJ2-7
D: TRBD2
size: NA
V: TRBV6-2/TRBV6-3

DNA: TGCAGTGTACAGTCACAAGAGACCCAGTACTTC
CDR3: CSVQSQETQYF
J: TRBJ2-5
D: NA
size: NA
V: TRBV20-1

DNA: TGCAGCGTCGACACAGGGGGGAATGGCTACACCTTC
CDR3: CSVDTGGNGYTF
J: TRBJ1-2
D: TRBD1
size: NA
V: TRBV29-1

DNA: TGTGCCAGTAGTATCGGGAGGAGCCAAGAGACCCAGTACTTC
CDR3: CASSIGRSQETQYF
J: TRBJ2-5
D: TRBD2
size: once
V: TRBV19